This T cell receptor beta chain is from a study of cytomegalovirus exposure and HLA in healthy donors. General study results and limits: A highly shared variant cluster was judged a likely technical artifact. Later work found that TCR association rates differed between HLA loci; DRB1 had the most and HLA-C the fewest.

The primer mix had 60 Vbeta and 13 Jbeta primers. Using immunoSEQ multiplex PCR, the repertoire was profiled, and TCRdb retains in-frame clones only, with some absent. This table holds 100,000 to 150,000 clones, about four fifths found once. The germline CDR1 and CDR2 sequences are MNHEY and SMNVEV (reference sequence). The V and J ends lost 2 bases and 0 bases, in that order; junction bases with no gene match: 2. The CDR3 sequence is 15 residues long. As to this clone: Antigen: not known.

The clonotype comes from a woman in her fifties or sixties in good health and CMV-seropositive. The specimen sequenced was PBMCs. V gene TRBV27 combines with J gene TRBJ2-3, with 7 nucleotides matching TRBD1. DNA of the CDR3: TGTGCCAGCAGTTTAGACAGGGTTAGCACAGATACGCAGTATTTT. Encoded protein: CASSLDRVSTDTQYF.